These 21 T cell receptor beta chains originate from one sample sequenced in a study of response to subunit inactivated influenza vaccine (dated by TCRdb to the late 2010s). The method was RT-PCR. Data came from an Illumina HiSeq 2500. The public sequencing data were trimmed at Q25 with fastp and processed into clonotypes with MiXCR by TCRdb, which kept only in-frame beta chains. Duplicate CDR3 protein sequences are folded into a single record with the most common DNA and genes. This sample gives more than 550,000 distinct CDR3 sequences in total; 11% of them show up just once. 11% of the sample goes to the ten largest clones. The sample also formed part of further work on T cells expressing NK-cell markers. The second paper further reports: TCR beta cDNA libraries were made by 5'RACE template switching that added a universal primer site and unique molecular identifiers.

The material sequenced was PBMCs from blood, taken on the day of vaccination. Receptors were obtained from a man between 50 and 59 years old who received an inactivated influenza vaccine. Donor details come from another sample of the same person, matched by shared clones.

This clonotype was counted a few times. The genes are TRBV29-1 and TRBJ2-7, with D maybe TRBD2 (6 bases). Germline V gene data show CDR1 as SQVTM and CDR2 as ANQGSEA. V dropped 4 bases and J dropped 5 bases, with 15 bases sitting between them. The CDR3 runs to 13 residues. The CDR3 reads CSVAAGPRNEQYF. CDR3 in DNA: TGCAGCGTTGCCGCGGGGCCACGCAACGAGCAGTACTTC.

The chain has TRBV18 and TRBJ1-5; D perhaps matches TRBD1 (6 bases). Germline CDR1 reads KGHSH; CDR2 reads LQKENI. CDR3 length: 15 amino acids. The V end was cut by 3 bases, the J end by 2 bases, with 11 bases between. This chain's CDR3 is CASSPNKGGNQPQHF. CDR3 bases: TGTGCCAGCTCACCGAACAAGGGGGGCAATCAGCCCCAGCATTTT.

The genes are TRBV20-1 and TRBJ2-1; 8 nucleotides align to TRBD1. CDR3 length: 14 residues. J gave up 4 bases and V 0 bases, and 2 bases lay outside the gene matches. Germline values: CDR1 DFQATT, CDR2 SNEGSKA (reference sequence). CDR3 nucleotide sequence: TGCAGTGCTAGAGATCGACAGGGGTACAATGAGCAGTTCTTC. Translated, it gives CSARDRQGYNEQFF.

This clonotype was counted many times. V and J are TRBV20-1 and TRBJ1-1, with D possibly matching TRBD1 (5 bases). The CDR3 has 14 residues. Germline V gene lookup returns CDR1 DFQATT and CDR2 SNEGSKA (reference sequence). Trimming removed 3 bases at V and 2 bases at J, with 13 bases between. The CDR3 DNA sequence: TGCAGTGCTAGGTCCGGGGGTCCAAACACTGAAGCTTTCTTT. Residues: CSARSGGPNTEAFF.

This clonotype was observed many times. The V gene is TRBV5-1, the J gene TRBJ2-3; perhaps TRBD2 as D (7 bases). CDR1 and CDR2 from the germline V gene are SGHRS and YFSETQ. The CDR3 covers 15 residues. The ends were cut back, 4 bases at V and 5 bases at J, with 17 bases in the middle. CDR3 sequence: CASSIGQPGGDTQYF. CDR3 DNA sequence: TGCGCCAGCAGCATCGGACAGCCGGGGGGAGATACGCAGTATTTT.

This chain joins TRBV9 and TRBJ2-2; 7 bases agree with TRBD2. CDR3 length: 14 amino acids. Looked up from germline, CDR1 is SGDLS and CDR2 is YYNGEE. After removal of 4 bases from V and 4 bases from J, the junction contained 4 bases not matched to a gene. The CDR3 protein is CASSLSSGTGELFF. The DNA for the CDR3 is TGTGCCAGCAGCCTGTCTAGCGGCACCGGGGAGCTGTTTTTT.

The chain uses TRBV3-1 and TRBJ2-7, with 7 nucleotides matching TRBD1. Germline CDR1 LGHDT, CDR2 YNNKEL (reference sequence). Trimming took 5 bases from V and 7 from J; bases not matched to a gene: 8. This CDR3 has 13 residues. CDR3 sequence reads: CASSYQGVWEQYF. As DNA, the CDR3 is TGTGCCAGCAGCTACCAGGGGGTATGGGAGCAGTACTTC.

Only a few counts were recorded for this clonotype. The CDR3 sequence: CASSSPHTRIPYF. In nucleotides, the CDR3 is TGTGCCAGCAGTTCGCCCCATACTAGGATTCCGTACTTC. The gene calls are TRBV6-2 or TRBV6-3 and TRBJ2-7; D is perhaps TRBD2 (5 bases). This CDR3 has 13 amino acids. Germline V gene lookup returns CDR1 MNHEY and CDR2 SVGEGT. Between the trimmed V and J ends, which lost 4 bases and 12 bases, there was a span of 19 bases.

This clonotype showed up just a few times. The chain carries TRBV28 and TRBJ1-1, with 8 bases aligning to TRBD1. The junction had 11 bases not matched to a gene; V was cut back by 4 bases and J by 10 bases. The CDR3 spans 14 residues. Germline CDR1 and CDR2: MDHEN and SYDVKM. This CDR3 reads CASSSTNSGGSAFF. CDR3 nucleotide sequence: TGTGCCAGCAGTTCAACGAATTCAGGGGGCTCAGCTTTCTTT.

The CDR3 nucleotides read TGTGCCAGCAGTTACGGACAGGCCAATTCACCCCTCCACTTT. Protein product: CASSYGQANSPLHF. The J gene is TRBJ1-6, the V gene TRBV27, with TRBD1 matching 7 bases. Germline values: CDR1 MNHEY, CDR2 SMNVEV (reference sequence). This CDR3 has 14 amino acids. Germline trimming cut 4 bases from V and 7 bases from J; bases unmatched to any gene: 4.

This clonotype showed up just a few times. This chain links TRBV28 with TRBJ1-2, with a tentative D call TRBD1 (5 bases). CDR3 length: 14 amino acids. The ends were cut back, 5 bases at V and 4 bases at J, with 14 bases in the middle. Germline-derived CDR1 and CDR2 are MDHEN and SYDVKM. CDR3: CASSRGTGSYGYTF. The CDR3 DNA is TGTGCCAGCAGTCGGGGGACCGGCAGCTATGGCTACACCTTC.

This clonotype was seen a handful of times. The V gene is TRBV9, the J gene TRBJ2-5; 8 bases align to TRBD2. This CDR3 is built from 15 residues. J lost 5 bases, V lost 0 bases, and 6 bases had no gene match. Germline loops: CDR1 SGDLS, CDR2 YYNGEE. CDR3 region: CASSVAGGIGETQYF. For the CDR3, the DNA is TGTGCCAGCAGCGTAGCGGGAGGGATCGGCGAGACCCAGTACTTC.

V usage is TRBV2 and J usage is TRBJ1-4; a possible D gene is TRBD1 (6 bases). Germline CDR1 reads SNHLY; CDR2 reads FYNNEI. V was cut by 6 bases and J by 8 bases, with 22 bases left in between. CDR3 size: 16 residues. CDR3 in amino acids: CASSDPGGAGPEKLFF. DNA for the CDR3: TGTGCCAGCAGCGACCCTGGGGGCGCGGGACCCGAAAAACTGTTTTTT.

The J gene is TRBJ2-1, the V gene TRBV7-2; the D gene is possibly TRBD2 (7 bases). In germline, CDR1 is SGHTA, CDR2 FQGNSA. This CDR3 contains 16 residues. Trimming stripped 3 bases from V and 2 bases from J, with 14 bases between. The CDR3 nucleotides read TGTGCCAGCAGCTTCCGCGGGGGCCTTACCTACAATGAGCAGTTCTTC. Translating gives CASSFRGGLTYNEQFF.

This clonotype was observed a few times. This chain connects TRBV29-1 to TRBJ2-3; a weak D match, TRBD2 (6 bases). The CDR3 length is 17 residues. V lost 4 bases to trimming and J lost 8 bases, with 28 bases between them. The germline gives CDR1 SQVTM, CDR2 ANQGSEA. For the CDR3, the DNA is TGCAGCGTTGGTGAAGGGTCAGGAACGGGAACGGGACTTACGCAGTATTTT. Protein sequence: CSVGEGSGTGTGLTQYF.

As DNA, the CDR3 is TGTGCCAGCAGCTTGGCCTCTAGCGGGGAGAGCTACAATGAGCAGTTCTTC. It specifies CASSLASSGESYNEQFF. The chain employs TRBV5-4 and TRBJ2-1; TRBD2 matches 9 bases. V was clipped by 0 bases and J by 3 bases; unmatched bases: 7. CDR1 and CDR2 from the germline V gene are SGHNT and YYREEE (reference sequence). CDR3 size: 17 residues.

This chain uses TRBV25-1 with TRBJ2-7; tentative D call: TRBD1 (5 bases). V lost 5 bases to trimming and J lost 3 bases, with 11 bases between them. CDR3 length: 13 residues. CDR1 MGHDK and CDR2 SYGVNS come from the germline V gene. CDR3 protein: CASSRDSNYEQYF. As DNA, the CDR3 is TGTGCCAGCAGTCGAGACAGTAACTACGAGCAGTACTTC.

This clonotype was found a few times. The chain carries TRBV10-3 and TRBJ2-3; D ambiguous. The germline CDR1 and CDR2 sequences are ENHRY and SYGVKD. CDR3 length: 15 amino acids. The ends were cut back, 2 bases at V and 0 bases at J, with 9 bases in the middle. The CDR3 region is CAISEPRSSTDTQYF. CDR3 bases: TGTGCCATCAGTGAGCCCAGGAGTAGCACAGATACGCAGTATTTT.

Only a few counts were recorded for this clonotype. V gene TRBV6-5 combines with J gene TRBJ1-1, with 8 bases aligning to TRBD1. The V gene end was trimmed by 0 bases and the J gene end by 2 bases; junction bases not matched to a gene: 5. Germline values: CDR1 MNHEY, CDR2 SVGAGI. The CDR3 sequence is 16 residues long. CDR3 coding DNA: TGTGCCAGCAGTTACTCCAGGGGGCAAAAAAACACTGAAGCTTTCTTT. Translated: CASSYSRGQKNTEAFF.

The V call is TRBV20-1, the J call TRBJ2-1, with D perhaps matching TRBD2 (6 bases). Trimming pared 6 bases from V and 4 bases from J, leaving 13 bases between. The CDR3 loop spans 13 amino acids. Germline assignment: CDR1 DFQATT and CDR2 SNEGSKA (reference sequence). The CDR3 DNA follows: TGCAGTGCGGGGACTGGCGGATACAATGAGCAGTTCTTC. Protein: CSAGTGGYNEQFF.

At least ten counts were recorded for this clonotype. The DNA for the CDR3 is TGTGCCAGCAACAGGGATGCGGACAATGAGCAGTTCTTC. Encoded protein: CASNRDADNEQFF. The chain has TRBV12-3 or TRBV12-4 and TRBJ2-1, with a tentative D call TRBD1 (6 bases). V lost 7 bases, J lost 5 bases, and 12 bases lay in between. The CDR3 extends over 13 amino acids.